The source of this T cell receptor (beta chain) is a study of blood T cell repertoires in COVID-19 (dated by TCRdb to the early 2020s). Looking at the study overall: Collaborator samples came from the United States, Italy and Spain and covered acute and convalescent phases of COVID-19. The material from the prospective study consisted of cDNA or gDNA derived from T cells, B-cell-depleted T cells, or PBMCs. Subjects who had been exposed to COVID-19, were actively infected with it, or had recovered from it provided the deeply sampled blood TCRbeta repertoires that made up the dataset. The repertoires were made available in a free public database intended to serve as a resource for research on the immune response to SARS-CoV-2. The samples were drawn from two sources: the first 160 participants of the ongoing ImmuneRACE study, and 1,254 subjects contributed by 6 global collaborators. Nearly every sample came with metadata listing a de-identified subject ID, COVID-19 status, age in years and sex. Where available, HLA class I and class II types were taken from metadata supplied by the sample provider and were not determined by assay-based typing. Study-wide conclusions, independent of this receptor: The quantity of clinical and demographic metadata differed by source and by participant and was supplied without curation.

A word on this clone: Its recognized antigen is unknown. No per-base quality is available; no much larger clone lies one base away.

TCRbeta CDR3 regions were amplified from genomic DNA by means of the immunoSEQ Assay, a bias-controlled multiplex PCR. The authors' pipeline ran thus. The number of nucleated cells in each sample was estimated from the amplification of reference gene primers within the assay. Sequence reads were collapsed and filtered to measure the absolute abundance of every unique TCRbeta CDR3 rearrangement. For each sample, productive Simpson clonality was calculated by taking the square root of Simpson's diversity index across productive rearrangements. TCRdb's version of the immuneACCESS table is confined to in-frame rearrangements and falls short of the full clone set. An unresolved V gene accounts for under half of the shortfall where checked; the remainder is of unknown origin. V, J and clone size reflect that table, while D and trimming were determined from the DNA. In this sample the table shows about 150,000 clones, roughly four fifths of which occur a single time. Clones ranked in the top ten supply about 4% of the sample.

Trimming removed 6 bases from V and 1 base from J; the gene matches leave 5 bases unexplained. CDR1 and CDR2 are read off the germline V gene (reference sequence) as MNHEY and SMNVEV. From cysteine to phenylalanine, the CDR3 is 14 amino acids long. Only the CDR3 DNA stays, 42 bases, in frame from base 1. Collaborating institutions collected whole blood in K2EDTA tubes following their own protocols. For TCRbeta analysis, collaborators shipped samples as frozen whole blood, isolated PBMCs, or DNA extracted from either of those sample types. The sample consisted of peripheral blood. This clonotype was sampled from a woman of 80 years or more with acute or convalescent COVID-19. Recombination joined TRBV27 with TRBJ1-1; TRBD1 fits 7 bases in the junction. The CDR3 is CASSRQGWNTEAFF. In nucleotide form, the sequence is TGTGCCAGCAGCCGACAGGGATGGAACACTGAAGCTTTCTTT.